This T cell receptor (beta chain) was sequenced in a study of cytomegalovirus exposure and HLA in healthy donors. Notes on the study in general: There were some public TCRs occurring in many donors, but most TCR sequences were rare.

Primers for the PCR totalled 60 Vbeta and 13 Jbeta. Produced via immunoSEQ multiplex PCR; TCRdb's table is partial and in-frame only. The data contain about 130,000 clones, roughly 80% of them singletons. Regarding this clone: No antigen is known for it.

Germline V gene sequence: CDR1 MNHEY, CDR2 SMNVEV (reference sequence). CDR3 length: 14 amino acids. With 6 bases removed from V and 4 bases from J, the gap between germline ends came to 15 bases. The sequencing sample was made of PBMCs. This clonotype originated in a man aged 35 to 55 in good health and CMV-seronegative. The rearrangement joins TRBV27 to TRBJ1-1; possibly TRBD1 for D (6 bases). The CDR3 loop is CASRHSQGITEAFF. CDR3 in DNA: TGTGCCAGCAGGCACTCACAGGGAATCACTGAAGCTTTCTTT.